Below, 29 T cell receptor beta chains from the same sample are listed, as sequenced in a study of tumor-infiltrating lymphocytes in primary liver carcinoma. Total RNA (approximately 0.5 ug) served as template for TCR beta cDNA synthesis primed by a constant-region primer. Construction of TCR beta libraries relied on three successive nested multiplex PCR rounds employing slightly modified ARM-PCR. In the first two PCR rounds, TRBV1-TRBV30 forward primers were paired with a C-beta reverse primer, and each round lasted roughly 10 cycles. Via MiXCR, TCRdb re-called the multiplex PCR reads, giving one row per CDR3 protein. The sample lists tens of thousands of distinct CDR3 sequences; about 80% were seen once. It was from roughly 20-30 mg of unsorted bulk tissue that RNA and DNA were co-extracted. Sequencing used liver tumor tissue from sampling region 5. Subset described: tumor region T5, tumor centre. Every receptor here comes from a man in his forties with primary liver carcinoma and hepatitis B virus infection.

Concerning this clonotype: One junction end does not reproduce the germline sequence, and a read error may be involved. The chain couples TRBV4-3 to TRBJ2-5; a weak D match, TRBD1 (6 bases). CDR1 LGHNA and CDR2 YSLEER come from the germline V gene. CDR3 length: 14 amino acids. The CDR3 spells CASSQGDTRSTHYF. For the CDR3, the DNA is TGCGCTAGCAGCCAAGGGGACACCAGATCGACCCATTACTTC.

Turning to this clonotype: Since the CDR3 does not end with the conserved phenylalanine or tryptophan, this likely comes from a read error. The J gene is TRBJ2-7, the V gene TRBV6-2 or TRBV6-3, with 7 bases aligning to TRBD2. The V gene end was trimmed by 0 bases and the J gene end by 4 bases; junction bases not matched to a gene: 3. Per germline, CDR1 MNHEY and CDR2 SVGEGT. The CDR3 extends over 14 amino acids. This CDR3 reads CASSYSTSAYEQYI. CDR3 DNA sequence: TGTGCCAGCAGTTACTCAACTAGCGCTTACGAGCAGTACATC.

The V and J genes are TRBV7-8 and TRBJ2-7; D possibly uses TRBD1 or TRBD2 (5 bases each). Trimming took off 5 bases at V and 3 bases at J, with 11 bases between the two ends. The germline gives CDR1 SGHVS, CDR2 FQNEAQ. This CDR3 has 13 residues. The CDR3 is CASSPGPDYEQYF. The CDR3, as DNA: TGTGCCAGCAGCCCGGGACCCGACTACGAGCAGTACTTC.

Concerning this clonotype itself: Because it lacks the conserved phenylalanine or tryptophan at the end, this CDR3 is likely a read error. The rearrangement uses TRBV11-2 and TRBJ1-4; D perhaps matches TRBD1 (6 bases). CDR3 size: 15 residues. The germline V gene has CDR1 SGHAT and CDR2 FQNNGV. V dropped 3 bases and J dropped 7 bases, with 15 bases sitting between them. Here the CDR3 DNA reads TGTGCCAGCAGCTTGCTGACAGGCGGAAGTGAAAAACTGTTTTCT. It translates to CASSLLTGGSEKLFS.

J is TRBJ1-4 and V is TRBV12-3 or TRBV12-4, with D uncertain. This CDR3 is built from 13 residues. Trimming took off 0 bases at V and 7 bases at J, with 6 bases between the two ends. CDR3 sequence: CASSLAGIEKLFF. CDR3 coding DNA: TGTGCCAGCAGTTTAGCTGGGATTGAAAAACTGTTTTTT.

This clonotype was seen repeatedly, ten times or more. The J gene is TRBJ2-3, the V gene TRBV28, with TRBD2 as a possible D gene (5 bases). There are 15 residues in the CDR3. V was trimmed by 6 bases and J by 6 bases, leaving 19 bases between them. Germline CDR1 is MDHEN and CDR2 is SYDVKM. The CDR3 DNA is TGTGCCAGCAGCCAAAACCCCGGGATTTCCGATACGCAGTATTTT. Residues: CASSQNPGISDTQYF.

This clonotype has just a few counts. This CDR3 is missing its conserved last phenylalanine or tryptophan, likely due to a read error. The chain combines TRBV6-2 or TRBV6-3 with TRBJ2-7; no reliable D call. Germline values: CDR1 MNHEY, CDR2 SVGEGT. The germline V and J ends were trimmed by 0 bases and 2 bases, with 11 bases remaining between them. This CDR3 has 15 amino acids. DNA of the CDR3: TGTGCCAGCAGTTACTCGGAAAGGTCGGCCTACGAGCAGTACCTC. This encodes CASSYSERSAYEQYL.

A note on this clonotype: The conserved phenylalanine or tryptophan normally closing the CDR3 is absent here, so this likely arose from a read error. The chain is built from TRBV11-2 and TRBJ2-2; TRBD2 agrees at 7 bases. The CDR3 is 16 amino acids. The germline V gene has CDR1 SGHAT and CDR2 FQNNGV. CDR3 coding DNA: TGTACCAGCAGCTCTTCTAGCGGCGCGAACACTGGGGAGCTGTTTTAT. Translation: CTSSSSSGANTGELFY.

A note on this clonotype: This may come from a read error, since a much larger clone is one base off. This chain joins TRBV2 and TRBJ2-2, with D perhaps TRBD2 (6 bases). The V gene's germline CDR1 is SNHLY and CDR2 FYNNEI. This CDR3 has 15 amino acids. Written as DNA, the CDR3 is TGTGGCAGCAGCCGGGACTCCCTGTACACCGGGGAGCTGTTTTTT. Translated, it gives CGSSRDSLYTGELFF. Complete variable domain (other parts from reference TRBV2 and TRBJ2-2): EPEVTQTPSHQVTQMGQEVILRCVPISNHLYFYWYRQILGQKVEFLVSFYNNEISEKSEIFDDQFSVERPDGSNFTLKIRSTKLEDSAMYFCGSSRDSLYTGELFFGEGSRLTVL.

The chain uses TRBV6-2 or TRBV6-3 and TRBJ2-7; D not resolved. Trimming removed 9 bases at V and 2 bases at J, with 17 bases between. Looked up from germline, CDR1 is MNHEY and CDR2 is SVGEGT. This CDR3 contains 14 residues. Written as DNA, the CDR3 is TGTGCCAGGGGTCAAAAGACGGAGCCCTACGAGCAGTACTTC. It translates to CARGQKTEPYEQYF.

Remarks on this clonotype: Sequence at one end of the junction differs from germline and may be a read error. The chain recombines TRBV24-1 with TRBJ2-7, with TRBD2 identical over 11 bases. This CDR3 has 15 residues. Germline loops: CDR1 KGHDR, CDR2 SFDVKD. The CDR3 loop reads CATIDSTSGSYDQYF. DNA for the CDR3: TGTGCCACCATTGACTCAACTAGCGGGAGCTACGATCAGTACTTC.

Comment on this clonotype: A read error may produce the germline difference seen at one junction end. The chain is built from TRBV11-1 and TRBJ2-7; the D call may be TRBD1 or TRBD2 (6 bases each). Germline CDR1 is SGHAT and CDR2 is FQDESV (reference sequence). This CDR3 is built from 17 residues. CDR3 in DNA: TGTGCCAGCAGCTTAGGGCCGGGGGCTGAAAGCTCCTACGAGCAGTGCTTC. This gives the protein CASSLGPGAESSYEQCF.

Of note for this clonotype: The CDR3 carries no conserved terminal phenylalanine or tryptophan, so it likely arises from a read error. J is TRBJ1-5 and V is TRBV29-1; D possibly corresponds to TRBD1 (5 bases). This CDR3 spans 13 amino acids. Germline assignment: CDR1 SQVTM and CDR2 ANQGSEA. Trimming removed 6 bases from V and 5 bases from J, with 14 bases in between. This chain's CDR3 is CSVAVGADQPQHS. The CDR3 bases are TGCAGCGTCGCGGTCGGGGCAGATCAGCCCCAGCATTCT.

In the case of this clonotype: One end of the junction is discordant with germline, which a read error may explain. This chain uses TRBV4-1 with TRBJ1-1; 7 nucleotides line up with TRBD1. Germline V gives CDR1 MGHRA, CDR2 YSYEKL. This CDR3 is 15 amino acids long. The CDR3 DNA reads as TGCGCCAGCAGCCGATCAGGGGTGGGACAGACTGATGCTTTCTTT. This codes for CASSRSGVGQTDAFF.

About this clonotype: Since the CDR3 does not end with the conserved phenylalanine or tryptophan, this likely comes from a read error. The rearrangement links TRBV29-1 to TRBJ1-1; 8 bases align to TRBD1. Germline V gene sequence: CDR1 SQVTM, CDR2 ANQGSEA. The CDR3 loop spans 13 amino acids. V lost 6 bases, J lost 3 bases, and 6 bases stayed unmatched. The DNA of the CDR3 is TGCAGCGTCAGGGGGCGCGGTGACACTGAAGCTTTCTCT. This translates into CSVRGRGDTEAFS.

Remarks on this clonotype: Relative to the germline gene, one junction end is altered; a read error may explain this. V and J are TRBV11-1 and TRBJ2-2; perhaps TRBD1 as D (5 bases). Germline-derived CDR1 and CDR2 are SGHAT and FQDESV (reference sequence). CDR3 size: 15 residues. The CDR3 protein is CAGSYTGPFPRELFF. CDR3 nucleotide sequence: TGTGCCGGCAGCTATACAGGACCTTTCCCCAGGGAGCTGTTTTTT. Based on the CDR3 plus reference TRBV11-1 and TRBJ2-2, the full variable domain is EAEVAQSPRYKITEKSQAVAFWCDPISGHATLYWYRQILGQGPELLVQFQDESVVDDSQLPKDRFSAERLKGVDSTLKIQPAELGDSAMYLCAGSYTGPFPRELFFGEGSRLTVL.

V is TRBV9 and J is TRBJ2-2; D gene uncertain. From germline, CDR1 is SGDLS and CDR2 YYNGEE. Trimming stripped 1 base from V and 4 bases from J, with 5 bases between. The CDR3 sequence is 13 residues long. The chain's CDR3 is CASSVMSTGELFF. CDR3 nucleotide sequence: TGTGCCAGCAGCGTAATGAGCACCGGGGAGCTGTTTTTT.

Within the sample, this clonotype is medium-sized. V is TRBV6-2 or TRBV6-3 and J is TRBJ2-1, with D tentatively TRBD1 (5 bases). V lost 2 bases to trimming and J lost 8 bases, with 13 bases between them. The CDR3 runs 14 residues. The germline V gene has CDR1 MNHEY and CDR2 SVGEGT. CDR3 in DNA: TGTGCCAGCAGTTACGCTACAGGATCGGATGAGCAGTTCTTC. Translated, it gives CASSYATGSDEQFF.

About this clonotype: The CDR3 carries no conserved terminal phenylalanine or tryptophan, so it likely arises from a read error. The chain joins TRBV11-3 to TRBJ2-2; no clear D gene. Germline V lookup: CDR1 SGHNT, CDR2 YENEEA. The CDR3 contains 12 residues. V gave up 7 bases and J gave up 6 bases, with 9 bases separating them. As DNA, the CDR3 is TGTGCCAGCATCATATGGTCCGGGGAGCTGTTTTCT. Its protein product is CASIIWSGELFS.

As regards this clonotype: A much larger clone differs from this one at a single base, so this may be a read error. V and J are TRBV24-1 and TRBJ2-1; no clear D. The CDR3 loop spans 16 amino acids. The germline gives CDR1 KGHDR, CDR2 SFDVKD. V gave up 3 bases and J gave up 7 bases, with 18 bases separating them. Here the CDR3 DNA reads TGTGCCACCAGTGATGCCACTGGCGGCCAGAAGAATGAGCAGTTCTTC. Encoded protein: CATSDATGGQKNEQFF.

About this clonotype: The CDR3 carries no conserved terminal phenylalanine or tryptophan, so it likely arises from a read error. J is TRBJ2-7 and V is TRBV29-1; D is possibly TRBD1 (6 bases). This CDR3 is built from 13 residues. CDR1 and CDR2 (germline): SQVTM, ANQGSEA. Written as DNA, the CDR3 is TGTAGCGTTGATATGGCAGGGGCTATTGGGCAGTACTTA. This gives the protein CSVDMAGAIGQYL.

There are many counts of this clonotype. The chain recombines TRBV2 with TRBJ2-7; D perhaps matches TRBD1 (6 bases). This CDR3 contains 12 residues. Germline V CDR1 and CDR2: SNHLY, FYNNEI. Trimming took off 8 bases at V and 2 bases at J, with 10 bases between the two ends. The CDR3 nucleotides are TGTGCCAGCTTTCGGGACACCTACGAGCAGTACTTC. Its translation: CASFRDTYEQYF.

With respect to this clonotype: A much larger clone is a single base away; this may be a read error. The V and J genes are TRBV28 and TRBJ2-7; a possible D gene is TRBD2 (7 bases). The CDR3 is 15 amino acids. Germline assignment: CDR1 MDHEN and CDR2 SYDVKM. CDR3 loop: CASSWGGAPTYDQYF. DNA of the CDR3: TGTGCCAGCAGCTGGGGGGGCGCCCCCACCTACGATCAGTACTTC.

V usage is TRBV28 and J usage is TRBJ2-7; D perhaps matches TRBD2 (5 bases). Deletions cut 4 bases from V and 6 bases from J, with 16 bases between. The CDR3 has 14 residues. Germline V lookup: CDR1 MDHEN, CDR2 SYDVKM. The CDR3 region is CASSSRISGSEQYF. The CDR3 DNA follows: TGTGCCAGCAGTTCCCGAATATCGGGAAGCGAGCAGTACTTC.

This clonotype was detected once. The conserved final phenylalanine or tryptophan is absent from the CDR3, which likely points to a read error. The genes are TRBV20-1 and TRBJ2-4; D perhaps matches TRBD2 (6 bases). This CDR3 comprises 15 residues. The V gene's germline CDR1 is DFQATT and CDR2 SNEGSKA (reference sequence). Trimming cost V 4 bases and J 8 bases, with 21 bases left between them. CDR3 DNA sequence: TGCAGTGCTATAGCGGCCACGGAGGGTTGGGACATTCAGTACTTA. As protein: CSAIAATEGWDIQYL.

CDR3 region: CGNSKAGQSTEAFF. The CDR3 coding sequence is TGTGGCAACAGCAAGGCTGGACAGTCGACTGAAGCTTTCTTT. V gene TRBV4-2 combines with J gene TRBJ1-1, with D tentatively TRBD1 (6 bases). In germline, CDR1 is LGHNA, CDR2 YNFKEQ. There are 14 residues in the CDR3.

The rearrangement links TRBV7-8 to TRBJ2-1; 12 nucleotides line up with TRBD2. The ends lost 10 bases at V and 1 base at J; junction bases unmatched: 8. Germline lookup yields CDR1 SGHVS and CDR2 FQNEAQ. This CDR3 region has 16 residues. The CDR3 loop is CAIGYLAGGSYNEQFF. CDR3 coding DNA: TGTGCCATCGGCTATCTAGCGGGAGGGTCCTACAATGAGCAGTTCTTC.

By sample fraction, this clonotype is medium-sized. This chain uses TRBV6-1 with TRBJ1-1, with D possibly matching TRBD1 (5 bases). V was pared by 11 bases and J by 2 bases, with 12 bases between. This CDR3 contains 12 residues. Germline CDR1 MNHNS, CDR2 SASEGT. CDR3 in amino acids: CACRRGNTEAFF. CDR3 coding DNA: TGTGCCTGCCGAAGGGGTAACACTGAAGCTTTCTTT.

The V call is TRBV11-2, the J call TRBJ2-7; D is perhaps TRBD2 (5 bases). In germline, CDR1 is SGHAT, CDR2 FQNNGV. V was pared by 8 bases and J by 13 bases, with 27 bases between. The CDR3 is 14 amino acids. The CDR3: CASGLPGETQRTYF. CDR3 DNA sequence: TGTGCCAGCGGCCTACCAGGTGAAACTCAGCGGACTTACTTC.